This entry features one TCR beta chain sequence. This entry belongs to a study of blood T cell repertoires in COVID-19. Sequencing used immunoSEQ multiplex PCR; TCRdb keeps in-frame clones, though not all of them. Among under 75,000 clones listed, approximately 79% were seen once. There are 13 residues in the CDR3. Germline CDR1 LGHDT, CDR2 YNNKEL (reference sequence). V was cut by 11 bases and J by 5 bases, with 18 bases left in between. Sequenced material: peripheral blood. This sequence joins TRBV3-1 (or the pseudogene TRBV3-2) and TRBJ1-1; perhaps TRBD1 as D (5 bases). The receptor was derived from a woman aged 70 to 79 with acute or convalescent COVID-19. The CDR3 here is CAVSQGVFTEAFF. Here the CDR3 DNA reads TGTGCCGTAAGTCAGGGTGTGTTTACTGAAGCTTTCTTT.